A single sample gave rise to the 5 T cell receptor beta chains below, sequenced in a study of blood T cell repertoires in COVID-19. The repertoire was sequenced with immunoSEQ multiplex PCR; TCRdb's copy has only in-frame clones and lacks some. The sample has 200,000 to 250,000 clones; around four fifths are singletons. Material for sequencing was peripheral blood. These TCRs come from a woman between 65 and 79 years old with COVID-19, enrolled during active disease.

The chain combines TRBV19 with TRBJ1-2; D possibly corresponds to TRBD1 (5 bases). V dropped 6 bases and J dropped 8 bases, with 19 bases sitting between them. Germline loops: CDR1 LNHDA, CDR2 SQIVND (reference sequence). The CDR3 has 14 residues. CDR3 protein: CASRHGGPPGGYTF. As DNA, the CDR3 is TGTGCCAGTAGACACGGGGGACCCCCGGGGGGCTACACCTTC.

The chain links TRBV9 to TRBJ2-1, with 8 bases fitting TRBD2. V shed 4 bases, J shed 5 bases, and the junction held 14 bases outside the gene matches. From germline, CDR1 is SGDLS and CDR2 YYNGEE. This CDR3 comprises 17 residues. CDR3 residues: CASSPRMGVSGNNEQFF. In nucleotides, the CDR3 is TGTGCCAGCAGCCCAAGAATGGGGGTTAGCGGGAACAATGAGCAGTTCTTC.

The chain is built from TRBV5-8 and TRBJ1-2; a weak D match, TRBD1 (6 bases). Germline CDR1 and CDR2: SGHTS and YDEGEE. V shed 4 bases and J shed 4 bases, with 17 bases lying between them. The CDR3 has 15 residues. CDR3 region: CASSRGNRIFYGYTF. CDR3 coding DNA: TGTGCCAGCAGCAGGGGGAACAGAATATTCTATGGCTACACCTTC.

The chain recombines TRBV2 with TRBJ2-7, with 7 bases aligning to TRBD2. Germline lookup yields CDR1 SNHLY and CDR2 FYNNEI. The V segment lost 8 bases and the J segment 4 bases; nucleotides outside the gene matches: 14. This CDR3 region has 15 residues. CDR3 protein: CASVTESGKGYEQYF. DNA of the CDR3: TGTGCCAGCGTGACCGAGAGCGGGAAGGGATACGAGCAGTACTTC.

The V call is TRBV6-5, the J call TRBJ1-1, with D possibly being TRBD1 (6 bases). There are 13 residues in the CDR3. CDR1 is MNHEY, CDR2 SVGAGI, per germline. V was clipped by 5 bases and J by 8 bases, with 15 bases between them. Here the CDR3 DNA reads TGTGCCAGCAGTCCACCTGTAGGGACAGAAGCTTTCTTT. It is translated as CASSPPVGTEAFF.